This section outlines one TCR beta chain sequence together with its context. Its antigen is unknown. Separate from the roughly 700-subject first cohort, the 120-subject validation cohort was the one that the donors belonged to. Germline CDR1 and CDR2: ENHRY and SYGVKD. This CDR3 has 15 residues. V lost 2 bases, J lost 6 bases, and 5 bases stayed unmatched. These data are taken from a study of cytomegalovirus exposure and HLA in healthy donors. Overall study results and limits: TCR clusters originating in the first cohort tended to co-occur in the 120 validation repertoires, according to a later analysis. The study designated 160 or so TCR beta chains cytomegalovirus-associated.

The protocol was immunoSEQ multiplex PCR, while the TCRdb copy is restricted to in-frame clones and leaves out a portion. The sample records 150,000 to 200,000 clones, approximately 90% being singletons. The clonotype comes from a man younger than 35 in good health and CMV-seronegative. The sequenced material came from PBMCs. The chain combines TRBV10-3 with TRBJ1-5, with 9 bases identical to TRBD1. CDR3 loop: CAISEKGQGFQPQHF. CDR3 coding DNA: TGTGCCATCAGTGAGAAGGGACAGGGCTTTCAGCCCCAGCATTTT.